This T cell receptor (beta chain) was recovered during a study of T cell responses to AZD1222 COVID-19 vaccine. Overall study findings and caveats: The study sampled repertoires only after the peak T cell response. White British people made up most donors, females outnumbered males, and clonal diversity was possibly underestimated. Just a handful of AZD1222 recipients were seropositive at baseline.

As regards this clone: The antigen is undetermined.

Some second doses came at about 4 weeks and others at about 12 weeks; these were pooled. CDR1 and CDR2 from the germline V gene are MGHRA and YSYEKL. V lost 8 bases to trimming and J lost 4 bases; unmatched junction nucleotides: 8. The CDR3 extends over 15 amino acids. Sequencing used immunoSEQ multiplex PCR; TCRdb keeps in-frame clones, though not all of them. The sample contains approximately 110,000 clones, approximately 85% of which appear only once. The rearrangement uses TRBV4-1 and TRBJ2-1; 10 bases line up with TRBD1. This sequence was found in an adult who received the AZD1222 COVID-19 vaccine. Source: peripheral blood, taken 28 days after the second AZD1222 dose. The CDR3 coding sequence is TGCGCCAGCGGAAACACGGGACAGGGGTACAATGAGCAGTTCTTC. The encoded protein is CASGNTGQGYNEQFF.